Given below is one T cell receptor beta chain in context. This receptor's antigen is unknown. It has no much larger one-base neighbor in the sample; base qualities were not kept. This specimen comes from a study of blood T cell repertoires in COVID-19 (dated by TCRdb to 2020 to 2021). Regarding the study in general: Samples covering the acute and convalescent phases of COVID-19 were provided by collaborators in the United States, Italy and Spain. The prospective study material was composed of cDNA or gDNA derived from T cells, B-cell-depleted T cells, or PBMCs. Subjects who had been exposed to COVID-19, were actively infected with it, or had recovered from it provided the deeply sampled blood TCRbeta repertoires that made up the dataset. The repertoires were made available in a free public database intended to serve as a resource for research on the immune response to SARS-CoV-2. The samples were drawn from two sources: the first 160 participants of the ongoing ImmuneRACE study, and 950 to 1,500 subjects contributed by 6 global collaborators. The sample metadata nearly always contained a de-identified subject ID, COVID-19 status, age in years and sex. HLA class I and class II types, where available, came from metadata supplied by the sample provider rather than from assay-based typing. On the study overall, not on this receptor specifically: The amount of clinical and demographic metadata varied by source and participant and was provided uncurated.

Participants in the prospective study were aged about 18 to 95 years, lived in about two dozen United States geographic areas, and enrolled through a virtual design. To assign participants to cohorts, the prospective study relied on clinical history that participants themselves reported in a screening survey and a study questionnaire. Recovered participants in ImmuneRACE Cohort 3 were defined by two consecutive negative NP/OP PCR tests, clearance by a healthcare professional, or resolution of symptoms. In the prospective study, whole blood, serum and a nasopharyngeal or oropharyngeal swab were collected from each participant by mobile phlebotomists. Participants in the prospective study had the option to provide additional blood draws and questionnaires over an approximately 2-month period. Blood samples from the prospective study were shipped frozen or at room temperature prior to DNA extraction.

TCRbeta CDR3 regions were amplified from genomic DNA using the immunoSEQ Assay, a bias-controlled multiplex PCR. As for the original processing: The number of nucleated cells in each sample was estimated by amplification of reference gene primers within the assay. To quantify the absolute abundance of each unique TCRbeta CDR3 rearrangement, sequence reads were collapsed and filtered. For each sample, productive Simpson clonality was calculated as the square root of Simpson's diversity index across productive rearrangements. TCRdb took over this immuneACCESS table, retaining in-frame rearrangements with V and J assigned. Such tables are incomplete; in checked studies, under half of the missing clones stem from an unresolved V gene, and the remainder is unexplained. That table is the source of V, J and clone size, and D and trimming were worked out from the DNA. This sample is represented by roughly 500,000 clones; 88% of them were singletons. Together, the top ten hold 1.8% of the sample.

V lost 4 bases and J lost 9 bases, and the count of bases not matched to a germline gene is 8. The CDR3 goes from the cysteine to the phenylalanine over 15 residues. Only CDR3 DNA is held: 45 bases, read in frame from base 1. Based on the germline V gene, the CDR1 and CDR2 sequences are SGHTS and YDEGEE. Material: PBMCs or T cells enriched from blood (not recorded which). Rearrangement joined TRBV5-8 to TRBJ2-1, with 12 central nucleotides matching TRBD2. The source of this sequence is a middle-aged woman who had recovered from COVID-19. The bases are TGTGCCAGCAGCGCAAGGACTAGCGGGATGACTGAGCAGTTCTTC. It translates to CASSARTSGMTEQFF.